These 27 T cell receptor beta chains came from one sample sequenced in a study of blood T cell repertoires in COVID-19 (dated by TCRdb to about 2020). The method behind the library was the immunoSEQ multiplex PCR assay. What TCRdb holds here is the immuneACCESS table cut down to in-frame rearrangements. Part of the clones is not present; checked against another copy, under half of the missing clones reflect an unresolved V gene, and the others are unexplained. The sample has about 120,000 clones on record, around nine tenths of them singletons. 4.5% of the sample rests with the top ten. What was sequenced was peripheral blood. The receptors here all came from a man aged 40-49 years with acute or convalescent COVID-19.

V gene TRBV19 combines with J gene TRBJ1-1, with D uncertain. Per the germline V gene, CDR1 is LNHDA and CDR2 is SQIVND (reference sequence). This CDR3 has 15 amino acids. Deletions cut 4 bases from V and 4 bases from J, with 16 bases between. CDR3 coding DNA: TGTGCCAGTAGTAAACTTGACTCTTTCCCCACTGAAGCTTTCTTT. Residues: CASSKLDSFPTEAFF.

This chain uses TRBV7-2 with TRBJ1-6; TRBD1 agrees at 7 bases. This CDR3 is 17 amino acids long. Germline lookup yields CDR1 SGHTA and CDR2 FQGNSA. Trimming cost V 2 bases and J 7 bases; bases outside gene matches: 11. CDR3 nucleotide sequence: TGTGCCAGCAGCTTAATTTGGTTGACAGGGAGGAATTCACCCCTCCACTTT. This translates into CASSLIWLTGRNSPLHF.

The J gene is TRBJ1-4, the V gene TRBV9; TRBD1 aligns across 9 bases. Germline CDR1 and CDR2: SGDLS and YYNGEE. Trimming cost V 3 bases and J 7 bases; bases outside gene matches: 4. This CDR3 is 14 amino acids long. Here the CDR3 reads CASSAGQGGEKLFF. CDR3 bases: TGTGCCAGCAGCGCGGGACAGGGAGGTGAAAAACTGTTTTTT.

The genes are TRBV18 and TRBJ1-5; D gene uncertain. The CDR3 length is 14 residues. Trimming stripped 3 bases from V and 6 bases from J, with 12 bases between. Looked up from germline, CDR1 is KGHSH and CDR2 is LQKENI. This CDR3 is CASSPGNGIQPQHF. The CDR3 bases are TGTGCCAGCTCACCGGGCAACGGGATTCAGCCCCAGCATTTT.

V is TRBV30 and J is TRBJ1-6, with TRBD1 matching over 9 bases. V was pared by 4 bases and J by 9 bases, with 16 bases of the junction left unmatched. Germline-derived CDR1 and CDR2 are GTSNPN and SVGIG (reference sequence). This CDR3 region has 17 residues. CDR3 protein: CAWNLLQGAGISSPLHF. DNA of the CDR3: TGTGCCTGGAACCTTTTACAGGGGGCAGGGATCAGTTCACCCCTCCACTTT.

A single count supports this clone. The CDR3 DNA is TGTGCCAGCAGCCAAGAACCGGGACAGGGTAACATTCAGTACTTC. Protein: CASSQEPGQGNIQYF. The J gene is TRBJ2-4, the V gene TRBV14; 9 bases are shared with TRBD1. The V segment lost 0 bases and the J segment 7 bases; nucleotides outside the gene matches: 4. The germline CDR1 and CDR2 sequences are SGHDN and FVKESK. There are 15 residues in the CDR3.

The chain combines TRBV6-5 with TRBJ2-7; D not resolved. The CDR3 spans 13 residues. Germline loops: CDR1 MNHEY, CDR2 SVGAGI. The germline V and J ends were trimmed by 6 bases and 0 bases, with 9 bases remaining between them. The CDR3 spells CASRPQFSYEQYF. CDR3 coding DNA: TGTGCCAGCAGACCACAATTCTCCTACGAGCAGTACTTC.

The chain recombines TRBV19 with TRBJ1-2; no definite D call. Germline CDR1 reads LNHDA; CDR2 reads SQIVND (reference sequence). There are 13 residues in the CDR3. Trimming took off 3 bases at V and 8 bases at J, with 13 bases between the two ends. The CDR3 region is CASSMGVEGGYTF. DNA for the CDR3: TGTGCCAGTAGTATGGGAGTGGAGGGCGGCTACACCTTC.

A note on this clone: At one boundary the junction diverges from the germline segment, which might be a read error. The chain couples TRBV24-1 to TRBJ2-1; D call uncertain. The CDR3 spans 14 residues. CDR1 and CDR2 from the germline V gene are KGHDR and SFDVKD. CDR3 sequence reads: CATSDFYSNNEQFF. The CDR3 nucleotides are TGTGCCACCAGTGATTTCTACTCCAACAATGAGCAGTTCTTC.

V is TRBV30 and J is TRBJ1-2; D is ambiguous. CDR1 GTSNPN and CDR2 SVGIG come from the germline V gene (reference sequence). With 2 bases removed from V and 1 base from J, the gap between germline ends came to 5 bases. The CDR3 covers 12 residues. The CDR3 sequence: CAWSTLNYGYTF. CDR3 nucleotide sequence: TGTGCCTGGAGTACTCTTAACTATGGCTACACCTTC.

The V and J genes are TRBV29-1 and TRBJ1-5; possible D gene TRBD1, 6 bases. Trimming left V 4 bases short and J 1 base short, with 8 bases between. The CDR3 is 13 residues long. Germline CDR1 SQVTM, CDR2 ANQGSEA. The CDR3 sequence is CSVADSSNQPQHF. CDR3 in DNA: TGCAGCGTTGCGGACAGCAGCAATCAGCCCCAGCATTTT.

The CDR3 loop is CASSQTGLREEKLFF. DNA for the CDR3: TGTGCCAGCAGCCAGACAGGGTTAAGGGAAGAAAAACTGTTTTTT. The chain recombines TRBV3-1 (or the pseudogene TRBV3-2) with TRBJ1-4, with TRBD1 identical over 7 bases. Trimming cost V 3 bases and J 8 bases; bases outside gene matches: 9. This CDR3 spans 15 amino acids. Germline loops: CDR1 LGHDT, CDR2 YNNKEL (reference sequence).

This chain connects TRBV6-2 or TRBV6-3 to TRBJ1-1; a weak D match, TRBD1 (5 bases). This CDR3 has 19 residues. CDR1 is MNHEY and CDR2 is SVGEGT in the germline V gene. Trimming pared 0 bases from V and 6 bases from J, leaving 26 bases between. The chain's CDR3 is CASSYSTGLLAKSIAEAFF. Written as DNA, the CDR3 is TGTGCCAGCAGTTACTCGACGGGACTTCTGGCAAAAAGTATCGCTGAAGCTTTCTTT.

J is TRBJ1-3 and V is TRBV27; D ambiguous. The ends were cut back, 6 bases at V and 0 bases at J, with 6 bases in the middle. The CDR3 runs to 13 residues. CDR1 and CDR2 (germline): MNHEY, SMNVEV (reference sequence). The CDR3 reads CASSSYSGNTIYF. CDR3 in DNA: TGTGCCAGCAGCTCGTACTCTGGAAACACCATATATTTT.

This sequence joins TRBV6-6 and TRBJ1-3, with a tentative D call TRBD1 (6 bases). Trimming shortened V by 5 bases and J by 0 bases, and 14 bases separated the two germline ends. The CDR3 spans 16 residues. CDR1 is MNHNY, CDR2 SVGAGI, per germline (reference sequence). This CDR3 is CASSRPTGPSGNTIYF. In nucleotides, the CDR3 is TGTGCCAGCAGTAGACCGACAGGACCCTCTGGAAACACCATATATTTT.

The DNA of the CDR3 is TGTGCCAGTTATCCCACGGGGTCCTACTATGGCTACACCTTC. The encoded protein is CASYPTGSYYGYTF. This chain joins TRBV19 and TRBJ1-2; D unresolved. V dropped 8 bases and J dropped 3 bases, with 16 bases sitting between them. Germline assignment: CDR1 LNHDA and CDR2 SQIVND (reference sequence). The CDR3 totals 14 residues.

This clone was detected once. The identical CDR3 is also encoded by other nucleotide sequences in the sample. The chain links TRBV11-3 to TRBJ2-2; D remains unclear. The V gene's germline CDR1 is SGHNT and CDR2 YENEEA. V lost 1 base, J lost 4 bases, and 4 bases lay in between. This CDR3 has 13 residues. The CDR3 region is CASSLASTGELFF. The CDR3, as DNA: TGTGCCAGCAGCTTAGCTTCCACCGGGGAGCTGTTTTTT.

CDR3 in DNA: TGTGCCAGTAGTCTGTCGGGACAGGGGGCGAATGGCTACACCTTC. Translated, it gives CASSLSGQGANGYTF. V usage is TRBV19 and J usage is TRBJ1-2, with 12 nucleotides matching TRBD1. In germline, CDR1 is LNHDA, CDR2 SQIVND (reference sequence). This CDR3 contains 15 residues. V trimming: 5 bases; J trimming: 6 bases; junction bases outside the gene matches: 7. Full variable domain (rest looked up from reference TRBV19 and TRBJ1-2): DGGITQSPKYLFRKEGQNVTLSCEQNLNHDAMYWYRQDPGQGLRLIYYSQIVNDFQKGDIAEGYSVSREKKESFPLTVTSAQKNPTAFYLCASSLSGQGANGYTFGSGTRLTVV.

The chain couples TRBV4-1 to TRBJ2-3, with 7 bases aligning to TRBD2. V dropped 1 base and J dropped 6; count of bases not matched to a gene: 4. Germline V gene lookup returns CDR1 MGHRA and CDR2 YSYEKL. This CDR3 spans 14 amino acids. This chain's CDR3 is CASSQGGGADTQYF. In DNA, the CDR3 is TGCGCCAGCAGCCAAGGGGGAGGGGCGGATACGCAGTATTTT.

The chain links TRBV2 to TRBJ2-7, with 7 bases matching TRBD2. The CDR3 contains 14 residues. CDR1 is SNHLY and CDR2 is FYNNEI in the germline V gene. The ends lost 5 bases at V and 1 base at J; junction bases unmatched: 5. The CDR3 here is CASSLERESYEQYF. The CDR3 DNA follows: TGTGCCAGCAGTTTGGAGCGGGAATCCTACGAGCAGTACTTC.

This clone has more than one count but fewer than ten. V gene TRBV7-9 combines with J gene TRBJ2-1; 7 bases are shared with TRBD1. Germline loops: CDR1 SEHNR, CDR2 FQNEAQ (reference sequence). The CDR3 is 16 residues long. The V gene end was trimmed by 3 bases and the J gene end by 0 bases; junction bases not matched to a gene: 5. The CDR3 here is CASSFTRGPSYNEQFF. The CDR3, as DNA: TGTGCCAGCAGCTTTACTAGGGGGCCCTCCTACAATGAGCAGTTCTTC.

This sequence joins TRBV6-5 and TRBJ1-1, with TRBD1 matching 7 bases. V dropped 8 bases and J dropped 5; count of bases not matched to a gene: 8. The length of the CDR3 is 13 residues. From germline, CDR1 is MNHEY and CDR2 SVGAGI. DNA of the CDR3: TGTGCCAGCCTTAACAGGGGTGGAACTGAAGCTTTCTTT. This encodes CASLNRGGTEAFF.

This chain joins TRBV3-1 (or the pseudogene TRBV3-2) and TRBJ1-1; D is uncertain. CDR3 length: 16 residues. CDR1 is LGHDT, CDR2 YNNKEL, per germline (reference sequence). Trimming removed 0 bases at V and 5 bases at J, with 16 bases between. The CDR3 sequence is CASSQDRRGRRTEAFF. The CDR3 DNA reads as TGTGCCAGCAGCCAAGATCGTCGGGGAAGAAGGACTGAAGCTTTCTTT.

The V gene is TRBV6-4, the J gene TRBJ1-2; D is uncertain. V was clipped by 6 bases and J by 1 base, with 9 bases between them. This CDR3 has 13 residues. In germline, CDR1 is MRHNA, CDR2 SNTAGT. CDR3 sequence (DNA): TGTGCCAGCAGAGAGTCGTATAACTATGGCTACACCTTC. Translation gives CASRESYNYGYTF.

The CDR3 spells CASSPLWGGEKLFF. For the CDR3, the DNA is TGTGCCAGCAGTCCCCTGTGGGGAGGCGAAAAACTGTTTTTT. V and J are TRBV27 and TRBJ1-4; D not resolved. Germline CDR1 and CDR2: MNHEY and SMNVEV (reference sequence). This CDR3 region has 14 residues. Trimming cost V 5 bases and J 8 bases, with 15 bases left between them.

The V call is TRBV19, the J call TRBJ1-2; weak D call: TRBD1 (6 bases). This CDR3 contains 14 residues. Trimming pared 4 bases from V and 6 bases from J, leaving 15 bases between. CDR1 is LNHDA, CDR2 SQIVND, per germline (reference sequence). For the CDR3, the DNA is TGTGCCAGTAGTACCCTCCTGGGGGCGAATGGCTACACCTTC. This translates into CASSTLLGANGYTF.

CDR3 in amino acids: CASSTQVGEAFF. The CDR3 nucleotides read TGTGCCAGTAGTACCCAGGTGGGTGAAGCTTTCTTT. The rearrangement joins TRBV19 to TRBJ1-1; D gene ambiguous. The CDR3 sequence is 12 residues long. The germline V gene has CDR1 LNHDA and CDR2 SQIVND (reference sequence). V was shortened by 4 bases and J by 7 bases, with 10 bases between the two germline ends.